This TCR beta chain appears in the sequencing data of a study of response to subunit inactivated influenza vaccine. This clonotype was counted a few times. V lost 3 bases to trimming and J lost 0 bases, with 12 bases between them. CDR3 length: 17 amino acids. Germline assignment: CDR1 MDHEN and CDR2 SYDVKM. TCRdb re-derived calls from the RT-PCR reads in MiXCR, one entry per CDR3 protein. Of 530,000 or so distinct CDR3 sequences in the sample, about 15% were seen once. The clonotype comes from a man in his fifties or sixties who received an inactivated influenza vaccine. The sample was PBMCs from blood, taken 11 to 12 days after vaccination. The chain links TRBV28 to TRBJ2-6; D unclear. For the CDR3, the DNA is TGTGCCAGCAGTTTCCGGTCCGTACACTCTGGGGCCAACGTCCTGACTTTC. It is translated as CASSFRSVHSGANVLTF.